Listed here are 13 T cell receptor beta chains from one sample, sequenced in a study of CD8 T cells in ankylosing spondylitis. TCRdb processed the 5' RACE reads anew with MiXCR; each CDR3 protein has one entry. The table records fewer than 450,000 distinct CDR3 sequences, roughly 18% of them present only once. Study findings and constraints: Seemingly distinctive of ankylosing spondylitis blood was a TCR beta motif formed by eight highly homologous variants.

These receptors have no identified antigens. Sequencing was done on a sample of blood, either unsorted or a sorted T cell fraction (not recorded which). These receptors were collected from a male donor with ankylosing spondylitis.

This clonotype was observed a handful of times. The gene calls are TRBV5-5 and TRBJ2-5; D is unclear. This CDR3 region has 14 residues. V dropped 4 bases and J dropped 1 base, with 11 bases sitting between them. Germline V gene data show CDR1 as SGHKS and CDR2 as YYEKEE (reference sequence). The CDR3 reads CASSPAASQETQYF. CDR3 DNA sequence: TGTGCCAGCAGCCCCGCGGCATCCCAAGAGACCCAGTACTTC.

This clonotype occurred a few times. This sequence joins TRBV28 and TRBJ2-2; a possible D gene is TRBD2 (6 bases). Trimming stripped 8 bases from V and 6 bases from J, with 13 bases between. This CDR3 spans 13 amino acids. Germline V gene data show CDR1 as MDHEN and CDR2 as SYDVKM. The CDR3 spells CASRSGVPGELFF. CDR3 sequence (DNA): TGTGCCAGCCGTTCGGGAGTTCCCGGGGAGCTGTTTTTT.

This clonotype appeared many times. The chain joins TRBV29-1 to TRBJ2-4; D is possibly TRBD2 (6 bases). The CDR3 covers 12 residues. V was pared by 6 bases and J by 6 bases, with 12 bases between. Germline assignment: CDR1 SQVTM and CDR2 ANQGSEA. CDR3 region: CSVVYGGNIQYF. The CDR3, as DNA: TGCAGCGTGGTTTACGGGGGAAACATTCAGTACTTC.

This clonotype was seen many times. This chain joins TRBV29-1 and TRBJ2-5; D remains unclear. The germline CDR1 and CDR2 sequences are SQVTM and ANQGSEA. With 1 base removed from V and 2 bases from J, the gap between germline ends came to 14 bases. The CDR3 spans 15 residues. CDR3 nucleotides: TGCAGCGTTGAAGGGACCGCAGGTTGGCAAGAGACCCAGTACTTC. Protein: CSVEGTAGWQETQYF. Combining the CDR3 with reference TRBV29-1 and TRBJ2-5 gives the whole variable domain SAVISQKPSRDICQRGTSLTIQCQVDSQVTMMFWYRQQPGQSLTLIATANQGSEATYESGFVIDKFPISRPNLTFSTLTVSNMSPEDSSIYLCSVEGTAGWQETQYFGPGTRLLVL.

This chain connects TRBV7-9 to TRBJ1-1; the D gene is possibly TRBD1 (5 bases). CDR1 and CDR2 (germline): SEHNR, FQNEAQ (reference sequence). The CDR3 covers 16 residues. V was trimmed by 6 bases and J by 11 bases, leaving 28 bases between them. The CDR3 DNA reads as TGTGCCAGCAGACCAAACCTCGGGACCCGGGAAAGGGATGCTTTCTTT. It encodes CASRPNLGTRERDAFF.

The CDR3: CASSLVAGAYANTGELFF. Written as DNA, the CDR3 is TGTGCCAGCAGCTTGGTCGCGGGGGCTTATGCGAACACCGGGGAGCTGTTTTTT. The rearrangement joins TRBV5-5 to TRBJ2-2; possible D gene TRBD2, 7 bases. Between the trimmed V and J ends, which lost 0 bases and 0 bases, there was a span of 15 bases. Germline V gives CDR1 SGHKS, CDR2 YYEKEE (reference sequence). There are 18 residues in the CDR3.

This clonotype has only a few counts. V and J are TRBV5-1 and TRBJ1-4; no definite D call. CDR1 is SGHRS, CDR2 YFSETQ, per germline. V was cut by 2 bases and J by 0 bases, with 11 bases left in between. CDR3 length: 16 residues. The CDR3 here is CASSFEGSATNEKLFF. The CDR3 DNA reads as TGCGCCAGCAGCTTCGAAGGCAGCGCAACTAATGAAAAACTGTTTTTT.

This clonotype was picked up a small number of times. The chain combines TRBV12-3 or TRBV12-4 with TRBJ1-6; D is uncertain. CDR3 size: 15 residues. Trimming cost V 4 bases and J 2 bases, with 9 bases left between them. CDR3 protein: CASSWANTYNSPLHF. The CDR3 DNA is TGTGCCAGCAGTTGGGCGAATACCTATAATTCACCCCTCCACTTT.

The J gene is TRBJ1-1, the V gene TRBV7-9; possible D gene TRBD1, 6 bases. The CDR3 runs 15 residues. V lost 4 bases to trimming and J lost 4 bases, with 16 bases between them. CDR1 and CDR2 (germline): SEHNR, FQNEAQ (reference sequence). CDR3 sequence: CASSYLRGQSTEAFF. The CDR3 coding sequence is TGTGCCAGCAGCTACCTCCGGGGACAATCCACTGAAGCTTTCTTT.

The CDR3: CSVEAVWPNNEQFF. CDR3 DNA: TGCAGCGTTGAAGCCGTTTGGCCCAACAATGAGCAGTTCTTC. The V and J genes are TRBV29-1 and TRBJ2-1; the D is unclear. The CDR3 is 14 amino acids. V shed 1 base and J shed 5 bases, with 12 bases lying between them. CDR1 SQVTM and CDR2 ANQGSEA come from the germline V gene.

This chain uses TRBV29-1 with TRBJ2-5; D uncertain. Per germline, CDR1 SQVTM and CDR2 ANQGSEA. The germline V and J ends were trimmed by 2 bases and 2 bases, with 12 bases remaining between them. This CDR3 is built from 14 residues. The CDR3 nucleotides read TGCAGCGTTGAAAGTTCGGGCCAGCAAGAGACCCAGTACTTC. Its translation is CSVESSGQQETQYF.

There are many counts of this clonotype. This sequence joins TRBV5-1 and TRBJ1-4; D is unclear. Germline V gene data show CDR1 as SGHRS and CDR2 as YFSETQ. V dropped 4 bases and J dropped 3 bases, with 10 bases sitting between them. There are 14 residues in the CDR3. The DNA for the CDR3 is TGCGCCAGCAGCCCGAATCCCGCTAATGAAAAACTGTTTTTT. Amino acids: CASSPNPANEKLFF.

J is TRBJ2-1 and V is TRBV6-5, with TRBD2 matching over 9 bases. J lost 5 bases, V lost 1 base, and 9 bases had no gene match. The germline CDR1 and CDR2 sequences are MNHEY and SVGAGI. The CDR3 contains 17 residues. The CDR3 loop is CASSYFHGGGVNNEQFF. For the CDR3, the DNA is TGTGCCAGCAGTTACTTCCACGGCGGGGGGGTTAACAATGAGCAGTTCTTC.